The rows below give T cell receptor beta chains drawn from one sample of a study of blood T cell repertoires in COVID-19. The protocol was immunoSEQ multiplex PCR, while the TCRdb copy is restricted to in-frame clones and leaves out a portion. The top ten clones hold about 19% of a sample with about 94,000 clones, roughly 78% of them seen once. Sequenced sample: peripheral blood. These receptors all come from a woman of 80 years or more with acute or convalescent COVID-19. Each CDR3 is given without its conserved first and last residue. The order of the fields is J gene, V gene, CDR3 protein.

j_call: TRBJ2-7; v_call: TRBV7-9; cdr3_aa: ASSLYGTGSTYEQY
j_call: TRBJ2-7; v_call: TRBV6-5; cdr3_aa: ASRDLTSSKGH
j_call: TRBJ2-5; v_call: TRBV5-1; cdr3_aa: ASSLTSGEETQY
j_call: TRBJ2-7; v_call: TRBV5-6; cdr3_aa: ASSLRLAGGEQY
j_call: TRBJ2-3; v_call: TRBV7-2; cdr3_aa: ASSLGLAGVADTQY
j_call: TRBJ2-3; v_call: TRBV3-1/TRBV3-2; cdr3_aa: ASSQAPGDRADTQY
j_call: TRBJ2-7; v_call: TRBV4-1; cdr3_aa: ASSQATSYEQY
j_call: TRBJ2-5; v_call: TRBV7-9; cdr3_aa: ASSFPNGGQETQY
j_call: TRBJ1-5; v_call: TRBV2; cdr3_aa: ASTGGQSYQPQH
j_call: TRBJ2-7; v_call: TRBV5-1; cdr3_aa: ASSRGQGTDEQY
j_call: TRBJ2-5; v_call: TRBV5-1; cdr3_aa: ASSLRLAGGETQY
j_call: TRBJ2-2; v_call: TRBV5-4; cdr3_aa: ASSSGREGTGELF
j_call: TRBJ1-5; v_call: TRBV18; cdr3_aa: ASSPRAGTSNQPQH
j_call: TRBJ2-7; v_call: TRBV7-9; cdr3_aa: ASSPSYASEQY
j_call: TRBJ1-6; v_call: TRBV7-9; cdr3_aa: ASSVGQGESPLH
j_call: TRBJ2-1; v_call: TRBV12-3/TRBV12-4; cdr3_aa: ASSEGGYNEQF
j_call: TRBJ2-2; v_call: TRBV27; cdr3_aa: ASSLWASGSIGELF
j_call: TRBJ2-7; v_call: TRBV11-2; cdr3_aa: ASSHRLAGVAYEQY
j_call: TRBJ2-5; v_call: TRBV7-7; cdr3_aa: ASSLAGGMETQY
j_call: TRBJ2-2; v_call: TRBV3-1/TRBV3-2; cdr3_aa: ASSQRQGGTGELF
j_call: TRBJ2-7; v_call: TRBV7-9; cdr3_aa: ASSETGVTYEQY
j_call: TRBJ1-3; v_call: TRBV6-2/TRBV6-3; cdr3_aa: ASSPQELQGSGNTIY
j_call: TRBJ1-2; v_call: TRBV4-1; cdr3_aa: ASSQDYRAAFYGYT
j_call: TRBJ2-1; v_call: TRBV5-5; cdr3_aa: ASSLVPDSYNEQF
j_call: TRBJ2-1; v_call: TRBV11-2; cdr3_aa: ASSLDRASGGQF
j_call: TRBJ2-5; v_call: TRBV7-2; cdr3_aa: ASKASGISETQY
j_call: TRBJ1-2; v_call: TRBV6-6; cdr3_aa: ASSQDRGQGYT
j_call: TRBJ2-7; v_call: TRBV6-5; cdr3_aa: ASSFQNRGGAEQY
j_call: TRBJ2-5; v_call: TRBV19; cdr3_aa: ASSPRGAGGTLRETQY
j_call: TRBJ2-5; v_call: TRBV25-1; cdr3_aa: ASSEFRGVAAQETQY
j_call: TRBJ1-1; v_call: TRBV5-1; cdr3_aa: ASSSQGAGTEAF
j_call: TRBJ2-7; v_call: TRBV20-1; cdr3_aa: SASRRLAGVDEQY
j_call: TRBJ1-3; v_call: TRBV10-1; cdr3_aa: ASPPGHKGNTIY
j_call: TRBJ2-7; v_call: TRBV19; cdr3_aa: ASSTLAGGDEQY
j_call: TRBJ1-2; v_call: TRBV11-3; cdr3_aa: ASSLDGLHRGYWANYGYT
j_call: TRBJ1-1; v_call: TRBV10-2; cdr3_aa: ASSVANTEAF
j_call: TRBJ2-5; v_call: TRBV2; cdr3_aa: ASSPARLAGGLTNQETQY
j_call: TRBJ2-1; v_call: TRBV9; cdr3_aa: ASSAQLAGYNEQF
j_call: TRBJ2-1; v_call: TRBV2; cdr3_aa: ASSLDRGSYNEQF
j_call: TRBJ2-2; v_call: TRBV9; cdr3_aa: ASSVAGNTGELF
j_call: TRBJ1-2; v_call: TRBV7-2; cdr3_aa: ASSLRTGPHGYT
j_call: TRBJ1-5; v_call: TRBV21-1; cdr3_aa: ASSKSQGSPNQPQH
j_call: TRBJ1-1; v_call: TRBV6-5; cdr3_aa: ASSSSAGMGVEAF
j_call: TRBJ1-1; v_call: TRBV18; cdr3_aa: ASSPSPPRRIEAF
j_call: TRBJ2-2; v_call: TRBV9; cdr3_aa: ASSSSGGGYGELF
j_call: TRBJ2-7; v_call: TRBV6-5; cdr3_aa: ASRHRDSYEQY
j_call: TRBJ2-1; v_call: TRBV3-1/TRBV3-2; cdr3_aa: ASSLRQGGFSYNEQF
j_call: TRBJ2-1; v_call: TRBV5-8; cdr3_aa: ASSLEQGVDEQF
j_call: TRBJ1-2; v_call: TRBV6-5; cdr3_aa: VTQGGGVYYGYT
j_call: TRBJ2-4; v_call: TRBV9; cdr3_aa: ASSSRLEKNIQY
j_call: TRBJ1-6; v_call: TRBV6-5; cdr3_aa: ASSYGQRNYNSPLH
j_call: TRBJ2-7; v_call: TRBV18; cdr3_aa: ASSTGTGYEQY